The 29 T cell receptor beta chains below come from one sample, sequenced in a study of cytomegalovirus exposure and HLA in healthy donors. PCR involved 60 Vbeta and 13 Jbeta primers. Sequenced by immunoSEQ multiplex PCR; TCRdb stores in-frame clones only, minus some. Its clone listing holds tens of thousands of clones. Sequences were obtained from PBMCs. These receptor sequences come from a man aged 45-65 years in good health and CMV-seronegative.

This chain connects TRBV7-3 to TRBJ1-2, with 7 bases matching TRBD1. After removal of 1 base from V and 7 bases from J, the junction contained 9 bases not matched to a gene. Looked up from germline, CDR1 is SGHTA and CDR2 is FQGTGA. The length of the CDR3 is 15 residues. Written as DNA, the CDR3 is TGTGCCAGCAGCTTAAGACAGGGTACGGTCGGTGGCTACACCTTC. It encodes CASSLRQGTVGGYTF.

With respect to this clone: In the same sample, other DNA sequences code for this CDR3. The V and J genes are TRBV7-6 and TRBJ2-7; 11 nucleotides match TRBD1. Unmatched junction bases numbered 8, after V lost 11 bases and J lost 5 bases. The germline V gene has CDR1 SGHVS and CDR2 FNYEAQ. The CDR3 spans 13 residues. The CDR3 bases are TGTGCCTCTTCCGGGACAGGGGGGGACGAGCAGTACTTC. This encodes CASSGTGGDEQYF.

The chain couples TRBV5-6 to TRBJ2-3; no clear D gene. Trimming shortened V by 5 bases and J by 5 bases, and 9 bases separated the two germline ends. CDR3 length: 12 residues. Germline-derived CDR1 and CDR2 are SGHDT and YYEEEE. In DNA form, the CDR3 reads TGTGCCAGCAGGAAGCTCGGAGATACGCAGTATTTT. The encoded protein is CASRKLGDTQYF.

In DNA form, the CDR3 reads TGTGCCAGCGAGCGGATTGAGACCCAGTACTTC. Translation gives CASERIETQYF. The chain uses TRBV2 and TRBJ2-5; tentative D call: TRBD2 (5 bases). The CDR3 sequence is 11 residues long. The V end lost 8 bases, the J end lost 5 bases, and 9 bases lay between the germline ends. CDR1 and CDR2 (germline): SNHLY, FYNNEI.

The chain is built from TRBV9 and TRBJ1-4; 10 nucleotides line up with TRBD1. Germline V gene lookup returns CDR1 SGDLS and CDR2 YYNGEE. V gave up 3 bases and J gave up 8 bases; unmatched junction bases: 13. The CDR3 has 17 amino acids. CDR3 sequence reads: CASSAVPGQGRGEKLFF. CDR3 in DNA: TGTGCCAGCAGCGCCGTCCCGGGACAGGGGAGAGGCGAAAAACTGTTTTTT. The variable domain in full, with the rest retrieved from reference TRBV9 and TRBJ1-4, is DSGVTQTPKHLITATGQRVTLRCSPRSGDLSVYWYQQSLDQGLQFLIQYYNGEERAKGNILERFSAQQFPDLHSELNLSSLELGDSALYFCASSAVPGQGRGEKLFFGSGTQLSVL.

J is TRBJ1-1 and V is TRBV7-6, with D maybe TRBD1 (5 bases). The length of the CDR3 is 12 residues. Per the germline V gene, CDR1 is SGHVS and CDR2 is FNYEAQ. Between the trimmed V and J ends, which lost 5 bases and 4 bases, there was a span of 8 bases. In DNA form, the CDR3 reads TGTGCCAGCAGCGGGGGGGGCACTGAAGCTTTCTTT. This sequence encodes CASSGGGTEAFF. Looking up the rest from reference TRBV7-6 and TRBJ1-1 gives the full variable domain: GAGVSQSPRYKVTKRGQDVALRCDPISGHVSLYWYRQALGQGPEFLTYFNYEAQQDKSGLPNDRFSAERPEGSISTLTIQRTEQRDSAMYRCASSGGGTEAFFGQGTRLTVV.

This chain uses TRBV6-5 with TRBJ2-3; TRBD2 matches 11 bases. CDR1 is MNHEY, CDR2 SVGAGI, per germline. With V trimmed by 3 bases and J by 7 bases, 6 bases remained unmatched. CDR3 size: 15 residues. CDR3 sequence: CASSYGLAGGNTQYF. CDR3 bases: TGTGCCAGCAGTTATGGGCTAGCGGGGGGAAATACGCAGTATTTT.

The chain links TRBV10-3 to TRBJ1-6; D is ambiguous. This CDR3 comprises 17 residues. Germline-derived CDR1 and CDR2 are ENHRY and SYGVKD. Trimming stripped 3 bases from V and 5 bases from J, with 17 bases between. CDR3 loop: CAISDSEVAHDNSPLHF. The CDR3 DNA is TGTGCCATCAGTGATTCGGAGGTAGCACACGATAATTCACCCCTCCACTTT.

V is TRBV29-1 and J is TRBJ1-5; 8 nucleotides line up with TRBD1. V lost 4 bases, J lost 4 bases, and 6 bases stayed unmatched. Germline V lookup: CDR1 SQVTM, CDR2 ANQGSEA. The CDR3 loop spans 14 amino acids. This CDR3 is CSVAGQAPNQPQHF. The CDR3 DNA is TGCAGCGTTGCGGGACAGGCGCCTAATCAGCCCCAGCATTTT. Full variable domain (outside the CDR3, taken from reference TRBV29-1 and TRBJ1-5): SAVISQKPSRDICQRGTSLTIQCQVDSQVTMMFWYRQQPGQSLTLIATANQGSEATYESGFVIDKFPISRPNLTFSTLTVSNMSPEDSSIYLCSVAGQAPNQPQHFGDGTRLSIL.

CDR3 DNA: TGTGCCAGCAGTTTGGCAGGGGGTACCGGGGAGCTGTTTTTT. Protein sequence: CASSLAGGTGELFF. The chain couples TRBV28 to TRBJ2-2, with 7 bases lining up with TRBD1. The V gene end was trimmed by 3 bases and the J gene end by 5 bases; junction bases not matched to a gene: 3. CDR3 length: 14 residues. The V gene's germline CDR1 is MDHEN and CDR2 SYDVKM.

CDR3 region: CASSSTVNYGYTF. The CDR3 DNA reads as TGTGCCAGCAGTTCGACAGTAAACTATGGCTACACCTTC. The chain links TRBV27 to TRBJ1-2, with D perhaps matching TRBD1 (5 bases). Germline CDR1 and CDR2: MNHEY and SMNVEV (reference sequence). Trimming took 4 bases from V and 2 from J, leaving 8 bases between them. CDR3 length: 13 amino acids.

This chain links TRBV9 with TRBJ2-7; no reliable D call. The CDR3 sequence is 13 residues long. CDR1 SGDLS and CDR2 YYNGEE come from the germline V gene. The V and J ends lost 1 base and 2 bases respectively, with 7 bases between them. The CDR3 DNA reads TGTGCCAGCAGCGTATTCGGTGCCTACGAGCAGTACTTC. This translates into CASSVFGAYEQYF.

The chain is built from TRBV7-9 and TRBJ1-2; no definite D call. The CDR3 contains 12 residues. Germline loops: CDR1 SEHNR, CDR2 FQNEAQ (reference sequence). V dropped 1 base and J dropped 8 bases, with 8 bases sitting between them. The CDR3 spells CASSLGSVGYTF. CDR3 coding DNA: TGTGCCAGCAGCTTAGGCAGTGTAGGCTACACCTTC.

V gene TRBV9 combines with J gene TRBJ2-7, with D possibly matching TRBD2 (5 bases). The germline CDR1 and CDR2 sequences are SGDLS and YYNGEE. V shed 2 bases and J shed 5 bases, with 11 bases lying between them. The CDR3 spans 13 residues. CDR3 loop: CASSVDGEDEQYF. In DNA, the CDR3 is TGTGCCAGCAGCGTGGACGGGGAAGACGAGCAGTACTTC.

V usage is TRBV18 and J usage is TRBJ1-4, with D perhaps matching TRBD1 (6 bases). Germline lookup yields CDR1 KGHSH and CDR2 LQKENI. The germline V and J ends were trimmed by 2 bases and 2 bases, with 15 bases remaining between them. The CDR3 has 17 residues. Written as DNA, the CDR3 is TGTGCCAGCTCACCATATATCAGGGGAGCGACTAATGAAAAACTGTTTTTT. It translates to CASSPYIRGATNEKLFF.

The J gene is TRBJ1-6, the V gene TRBV28; D is perhaps TRBD1 (5 bases). CDR1 and CDR2 from the germline V gene are MDHEN and SYDVKM. With 7 bases removed from V and 6 bases from J, the gap between germline ends came to 22 bases. The CDR3 loop spans 17 amino acids. CDR3: CASTLRDSRKANSPLHF. The CDR3 DNA is TGTGCCAGCACTCTTCGGGACTCACGAAAAGCTAATTCACCCCTCCACTTT.

The V and J genes are TRBV11-2 and TRBJ1-2; TRBD1 might be the D (6 bases). V was cut by 6 bases and J by 0 bases, with 23 bases left in between. This CDR3 has 18 amino acids. Germline values: CDR1 SGHAT, CDR2 FQNNGV. CDR3 bases: TGTGCCAGCAGAGCCCTTCACCCCCAGGGGAACACTAACTATGGCTACACCTTC. Protein product: CASRALHPQGNTNYGYTF.

The V gene is TRBV19, the J gene TRBJ1-2, with TRBD1 matching over 7 bases. Germline CDR1 reads LNHDA; CDR2 reads SQIVND (reference sequence). Losses at the gene ends were 6 bases for V and 6 bases for J; bases not matched to a gene: 22. The CDR3 covers 18 residues. CDR3 coding DNA: TGTGCCAGTAGGGCCCGACAGGGAAGAGTGGGATTTGGTAATGGCTACACCTTC. This translates into CASRARQGRVGFGNGYTF.

Turning to this clone: At one end, the junction sequence differs from germline, possibly due to a read error. The V gene is TRBV5-6, the J gene TRBJ1-1; a weak D match, TRBD1 (6 bases). This CDR3 contains 13 residues. Germline V gives CDR1 SGHDT, CDR2 YYEEEE. The CDR3 DNA reads as TGTGCCAGCAGCTTTGGTGAGGGGGTTGAAACTTTCTTT. It specifies CASSFGEGVETFF.

The rearrangement uses TRBV7-2 and TRBJ2-7, with D possibly TRBD2 on 5 matching bases. The germline V gene encodes CDR1 SGHTA and CDR2 FQGNSA. The germline V and J ends were trimmed by 3 bases and 3 bases, with 9 bases remaining between them. The CDR3 is 13 residues long. The CDR3 region has the DNA TGTGCCAGCAGCTTGGAGCGGTTCTACGAGCAGTACTTC. Amino acids: CASSLERFYEQYF.

The chain has TRBV28 and TRBJ2-5, with 11 bases identical to TRBD1. The V gene's germline CDR1 is MDHEN and CDR2 SYDVKM. Losses at the gene ends were 5 bases for V and 7 bases for J; bases not matched to a gene: 9. CDR3 length equals 15 residues. CDR3 residues: CASSRRTGGAGTQYF. The CDR3 DNA is TGTGCCAGCAGTCGAAGGACAGGGGGCGCGGGGACCCAGTACTTC.

The chain joins TRBV28 to TRBJ1-1; D unclear. With 3 bases removed from V and 0 bases from J, the gap between germline ends came to 11 bases. Germline V gene sequence: CDR1 MDHEN, CDR2 SYDVKM. The CDR3 has 15 residues. CDR3 amino acids: CASSFIQSMNTEAFF. CDR3 DNA: TGTGCCAGCAGTTTCATACAGAGCATGAACACTGAAGCTTTCTTT.

The CDR3 reads CASSGNRVSTEAFF. As DNA, the CDR3 is TGTGCCAGCAGTGGCAACAGGGTTTCCACTGAAGCTTTCTTT. The J gene is TRBJ1-1, the V gene TRBV6-5; tentatively, D is TRBD1 (6 bases). Trimming shortened V by 5 bases and J by 4 bases, and 14 bases separated the two germline ends. Per the germline V gene, CDR1 is MNHEY and CDR2 is SVGAGI. The length of the CDR3 is 14 residues.

The chain joins TRBV7-9 to TRBJ2-1; 11 bases are shared with TRBD2. The germline V gene encodes CDR1 SEHNR and CDR2 FQNEAQ (reference sequence). This CDR3 contains 17 residues. V dropped 6 bases and J dropped 8; count of bases not matched to a gene: 15. The CDR3 here is CASSVSTGTSGGHEQFF. CDR3 bases: TGTGCCAGCAGTGTCTCCACCGGGACTAGCGGAGGTCATGAGCAGTTCTTC.

V and J are TRBV16 and TRBJ1-6; 7 bases match TRBD1. Per the germline V gene, CDR1 is KGHSY and CDR2 is FQNENV. Losses at the gene ends were 5 bases for V and 0 bases for J; bases not matched to a gene: 10. The CDR3 consists of 18 residues. CDR3 sequence (DNA): TGTGCCAGCAGCAGTCAGGGGGTCGCGAGCTCCTATAATTCACCCCTCCACTTT. Its protein is CASSSQGVASSYNSPLHF.

The gene calls are TRBV7-9 and TRBJ1-2, with 7 positions matching TRBD1. This CDR3 has 15 residues. From germline, CDR1 is SEHNR and CDR2 FQNEAQ (reference sequence). Trimming at V came to 5 bases and at J to 4 bases, leaving 10 bases not matched to a gene. The DNA of the CDR3 is TGTGCCAGCAGCCCAGCCGACAGGGTTGGCTATGGCTACACCTTC. The encoded protein is CASSPADRVGYGYTF.

This chain connects TRBV7-9 to TRBJ1-5, with unresolved D. Germline CDR1 reads SEHNR; CDR2 reads FQNEAQ (reference sequence). The CDR3 contains 15 residues. With 1 base removed from V and 2 bases from J, the gap between germline ends came to 9 bases. The CDR3: CASSLGGSGNQPQHF. Here the CDR3 DNA reads TGTGCCAGCAGCTTAGGCGGCTCGGGCAATCAGCCCCAGCATTTT.

The gene calls are TRBV5-1 and TRBJ2-7; 9 positions agree with TRBD1. CDR1 and CDR2 from the germline V gene are SGHRS and YFSETQ. This CDR3 spans 21 amino acids. The ends lost 4 bases at V and 2 bases at J; junction bases unmatched: 25. CDR3 amino acids: CASSPGHRGTGRVRGAYEQYF. CDR3 DNA: TGCGCCAGCAGCCCAGGGCATCGAGGGACAGGGAGAGTTCGGGGTGCCTACGAGCAGTACTTC.

This chain joins TRBV5-5 and TRBJ2-1; 9 bases line up with TRBD2. The CDR3 consists of 15 residues. Trimming at V came to 0 bases and at J to 10 bases, leaving 8 bases not matched to a gene. The V gene's germline CDR1 is SGHKS and CDR2 YYEKEE (reference sequence). The CDR3 region is CASSLESSGVGEQFF. DNA of the CDR3: TGTGCCAGCAGCTTGGAGTCTAGCGGGGTCGGGGAGCAGTTCTTC.